One sample yielded the 20 T cell receptor beta chains listed below, sequenced in a study of blood T cell repertoires in COVID-19. Sequenced by immunoSEQ multiplex PCR; TCRdb stores in-frame clones only, minus some. Here the sample spans about 140,000 clones, approximately 80% being singletons. Sample: peripheral blood. The receptors derive from a human donor in a cohort sampled during active COVID-19.

The V call is TRBV18, the J call TRBJ2-5; D not certain. V was clipped by 0 bases and J by 5 bases, with 7 bases between them. The CDR3 spans 13 residues. Germline CDR1 and CDR2: KGHSH and LQKENI. The chain's CDR3 is CASSPPIEETQYF. The DNA for the CDR3 is TGTGCCAGCTCACCACCTATCGAGGAGACCCAGTACTTC. The whole variable domain, filled in from reference TRBV18 and TRBJ2-5, reads NAGVMQNPRHLVRRRGQEARLRCSPMKGHSHVYWYRQLPEEGLKFMVYLQKENIIDESGMPKERFSAEFPKEGPSILRIQQVVRGDSAAYFCASSPPIEETQYFGPGTRLLVL.

The rearrangement uses TRBV5-6 and TRBJ2-1, with 7 bases identical to TRBD2. The CDR3 covers 14 residues. The trim removed 4 bases at V and 9 bases at J, leaving 10 bases unmatched. Germline V gene data show CDR1 as SGHDT and CDR2 as YYEEEE. CDR3 region: CASSHTRTSLEQFF. CDR3 DNA: TGTGCCAGCAGCCACACTAGGACTAGTCTTGAGCAGTTCTTC.

The chain is built from TRBV27 and TRBJ1-6; 9 bases fit TRBD1. The CDR3 covers 19 residues. Germline assignment: CDR1 MNHEY and CDR2 SMNVEV (reference sequence). Trimming took 0 bases from V and 5 from J; bases not matched to a gene: 11. This CDR3 reads CASSLSKARTGVNNSPLHF. The CDR3 DNA sequence: TGTGCCAGCAGTTTATCGAAGGCCCGGACAGGGGTGAATAATTCACCCCTCCACTTT.

The V gene is TRBV5-1, the J gene TRBJ1-1; a weak D match, TRBD1 (5 bases). CDR1 SGHRS and CDR2 YFSETQ come from the germline V gene. There are 11 residues in the CDR3. Trimming took 6 bases from V and 5 from J, leaving 8 bases between them. CDR3 in DNA: TGCGCCAGCAAAGGGGAAACTGAAGCTTTCTTT. Amino acid sequence: CASKGETEAFF.

The V and J genes are TRBV7-8 and TRBJ2-3, with 8 positions matching TRBD1. There are 15 residues in the CDR3. Germline V gene sequence: CDR1 SGHVS, CDR2 FQNEAQ. V gave up 5 bases and J gave up 2 bases; unmatched junction bases: 6. CDR3 sequence: CASSPRTGITDTQYF. The CDR3 DNA reads TGTGCCAGCAGCCCCCGGACAGGGATCACAGATACGCAGTATTTT. Full variable domain (missing parts from reference TRBV7-8 and TRBJ2-3): GAGVSQSPRYKVAKRGQDVALRCDPISGHVSLFWYQQALGQGPEFLTYFQNEAQLDKSGLPSDRFFAERPEGSVSTLKIQRTQQEDSAVYLCASSPRTGITDTQYFGPGTRLTVL.

The chain recombines TRBV7-2 with TRBJ2-7, with a tentative D call TRBD1 (5 bases). V dropped 7 bases and J dropped 4 bases, with 8 bases sitting between them. CDR3 length equals 11 residues. Germline CDR1 SGHTA, CDR2 FQGNSA. CDR3 coding DNA: TGTGCCAGCACAAGGGGATACGAGCAGTACTTC. Translation: CASTRGYEQYF.

This clone was counted between two and nine times. The chain is built from TRBV2 and TRBJ2-7, with TRBD1 matching 7 bases. From germline, CDR1 is SNHLY and CDR2 FYNNEI. Unmatched junction bases numbered 3, after V lost 0 bases and J lost 4 bases. The CDR3 has 14 amino acids. The CDR3 sequence: CASSEADRSYEQYF. DNA of the CDR3: TGTGCCAGCAGTGAAGCGGACAGGAGTTACGAGCAGTACTTC.

In DNA form, the CDR3 reads TGTGCCAGCAGGGCTCAGGGATCTAGCAATCAGCCCCAGCATTTT. Translation: CASRAQGSSNQPQHF. The chain has TRBV6-5 and TRBJ1-5, with D possibly being TRBD1 (5 bases). The V end lost 6 bases, the J end lost 0 bases, and 12 bases lay between the germline ends. The CDR3 sequence is 15 residues long. Germline V lookup: CDR1 MNHEY, CDR2 SVGAGI.

In its sample, this clone was seen once. This rearrangement joins TRBV24-1 to TRBJ2-3, with 16 positions matching TRBD2. The CDR3 contains 19 residues. Germline CDR1 is KGHDR and CDR2 is SFDVKD. Germline trimming cut 3 bases from V and 6 bases from J; bases unmatched to any gene: 11. CDR3 in DNA: TGTGCCACCAGTGATCCAGGGACTAGCGGGAGGGCGTCAGCTGATACGCAGTATTTT. It translates to CATSDPGTSGRASADTQYF.

Only one count was recorded for this clone. This chain links TRBV30 with TRBJ2-1, with 14 bases aligning to TRBD2. The CDR3 covers 16 residues. CDR1 and CDR2 (germline): GTSNPN, SVGIG (reference sequence). V was pared by 0 bases and J by 7 bases, with 5 bases of the junction left unmatched. CDR3 sequence (DNA): TGTGCCTGGAGTGTGGGGACTAGCGGGAGAACGAATGAGCAGTTCTTC. Its translation is CAWSVGTSGRTNEQFF.

DNA for the CDR3: TGTGCCAGCACCAGGATAGTTACCGGGGAGCTGTTTTTT. It translates to CASTRIVTGELFF. This chain uses TRBV2 with TRBJ2-2, with D hard to call. The germline V gene has CDR1 SNHLY and CDR2 FYNNEI. V was clipped by 7 bases and J by 5 bases, with 11 bases between them. This CDR3 region has 13 residues.

In nucleotides, the CDR3 is TGTGCCAGCAGTTTGGCTAGCGGGCCAGATACGCAGTATTTT. It specifies CASSLASGPDTQYF. The chain links TRBV28 to TRBJ2-3, with TRBD2 matching 8 bases. The CDR3 runs to 14 residues. CDR1 and CDR2 from the germline V gene are MDHEN and SYDVKM. V shed 3 bases, J shed 4 bases, and the junction held 3 bases outside the gene matches.

The sample holds a few counts of this clone. The J gene is TRBJ2-5, the V gene TRBV5-4; the D gene is possibly TRBD2 (5 bases). Per the germline V gene, CDR1 is SGHNT and CDR2 is YYREEE (reference sequence). The CDR3 contains 14 residues. Trimming shortened V by 3 bases and J by 0 bases, and 9 bases separated the two germline ends. CDR3 bases: TGTGCCAGCAGCTCGGACTGGTACCAAGAGACCCAGTACTTC. This sequence encodes CASSSDWYQETQYF.

The rearrangement uses TRBV7-2 and TRBJ2-1, with 9 bases identical to TRBD2. V lost 0 bases, J lost 0 bases, and 3 bases stayed unmatched. CDR1 and CDR2 from the germline V gene are SGHTA and FQGNSA. The CDR3 sequence is 17 residues long. The CDR3, as DNA: TGTGCCAGCAGCTTAGCGATTAGCGGGAGCTCCTACAATGAGCAGTTCTTC. As protein: CASSLAISGSSYNEQFF.

This rearrangement joins TRBV6-2 or TRBV6-3 to TRBJ1-6; TRBD1 agrees at 9 bases. The CDR3 loop spans 14 amino acids. V dropped 7 bases and J dropped 7; count of bases not matched to a gene: 5. CDR1 and CDR2 (germline): MNHEY, SVGEGT. CDR3 DNA sequence: TGTGCCAGCAACCCGGGACAGGGAAATTCACCCCTCCACTTT. Protein sequence: CASNPGQGNSPLHF.

This clone appeared a single time. The rearrangement links TRBV19 to TRBJ1-2, with TRBD1 matching 11 bases. CDR1 LNHDA and CDR2 SQIVND come from the germline V gene (reference sequence). Trimming removed 3 bases from V and 4 bases from J; junction bases left unmatched: 7. This CDR3 has 16 amino acids. The CDR3 nucleotides read TGTGCCAGTAGTATTGGACAGGGGGCTGGGAGCTATGGCTACACCTTC. Its translation: CASSIGQGAGSYGYTF.

This clone was counted a few times. This chain uses TRBV29-1 with TRBJ2-2; 7 nucleotides line up with TRBD2. CDR1 and CDR2 (germline): SQVTM, ANQGSEA. The J segment lost 7 bases and the V segment lost 7 bases, leaving 6 bases of the junction unmatched. The CDR3 has 12 residues. CDR3 in amino acids: CSALGGDGELFF. The CDR3 nucleotides are TGCAGCGCCCTGGGGGGGGACGGGGAGCTGTTTTTT.

This rearrangement joins TRBV10-3 to TRBJ2-7; 14 bases map to TRBD2. The germline V gene has CDR1 ENHRY and CDR2 SYGVKD. This CDR3 is 14 amino acids long. Losses at the gene ends were 6 bases for V and 5 bases for J; bases not matched to a gene: 3. Here the CDR3 reads CAIRGTSGSHEQYF. CDR3 nucleotides: TGTGCCATCAGGGGGACTAGCGGGAGCCACGAGCAGTACTTC.

This chain joins TRBV30 and TRBJ2-1; D is perhaps TRBD2 (6 bases). Trimming took 1 base from V and 10 from J, leaving 8 bases between them. Germline loops: CDR1 GTSNPN, CDR2 SVGIG (reference sequence). The CDR3 length is 11 residues. As DNA, the CDR3 is TGTGCCTGGAGTGGCCGGGAGGAGCAGTTCTTC. Residues: CAWSGREEQFF. Together with reference TRBV30 and TRBJ2-1, the CDR3 gives the full variable domain: SQTIHQWPATLVQPVGSPLSLECTVEGTSNPNLYWYRQAAGRGLQLLFYSVGIGQISSEVPQNLSASRPQDRQFILSSKKLLLSDSGFYLCAWSGREEQFFGPGTRLTVL.

The rearrangement links TRBV28 to TRBJ2-7, with TRBD2 matching 10 bases. V was pared by 6 bases and J by 2 bases, with 7 bases of the junction left unmatched. The germline V gene has CDR1 MDHEN and CDR2 SYDVKM. The CDR3 extends over 15 amino acids. The CDR3 sequence: CASRSSGGGTYEQYF. CDR3 nucleotides: TGTGCCAGCAGGTCTAGCGGGGGAGGGACCTACGAGCAGTACTTC.